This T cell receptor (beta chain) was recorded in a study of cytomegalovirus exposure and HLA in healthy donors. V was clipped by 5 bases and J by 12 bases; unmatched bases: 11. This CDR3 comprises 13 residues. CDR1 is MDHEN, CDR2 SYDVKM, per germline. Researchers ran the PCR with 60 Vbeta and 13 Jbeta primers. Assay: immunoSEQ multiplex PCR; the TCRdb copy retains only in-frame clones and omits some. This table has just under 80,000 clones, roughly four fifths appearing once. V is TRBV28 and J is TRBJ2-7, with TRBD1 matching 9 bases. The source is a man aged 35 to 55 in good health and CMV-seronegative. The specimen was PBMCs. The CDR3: CASSPGQGLEVYF. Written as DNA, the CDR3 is TGTGCCAGCAGTCCGGGACAGGGTCTCGAGGTGTACTTC.